This TCR beta chain came from a study of T cell responses to AZD1222 COVID-19 vaccine. General study points: Of the AZD1222 recipients, only 5 or 6 were seropositive at baseline. A reported finding is that nearly half of spike-specific TCRs target unmutated variant regions. Clonal diversity was possibly underestimated; the donors were predominantly white British and more often female.

The assay was immunoSEQ multiplex PCR, and TCRdb's table has in-frame clones only and misses some. Here the sample spans 70,000 to 90,000 clones, over 85% being singletons. Comment on this clone: Its antigen is as yet unknown.

The CDR3 sequence is 14 residues long. Germline CDR1 MDHEN, CDR2 SYDVKM. V shed 2 bases, J shed 7 bases, and the junction held 2 bases outside the gene matches. The chain recombines TRBV28 with TRBJ1-6, with 7 nucleotides matching TRBD1. This specimen consisted of peripheral blood, obtained on day 0 of AZD1222 vaccination. This receptor was obtained from an adult in good health. For the CDR3, the DNA is TGTGCCAGCAGTTTAGGGACAGAGAATTCACCCCTCCACTTT. It encodes CASSLGTENSPLHF.